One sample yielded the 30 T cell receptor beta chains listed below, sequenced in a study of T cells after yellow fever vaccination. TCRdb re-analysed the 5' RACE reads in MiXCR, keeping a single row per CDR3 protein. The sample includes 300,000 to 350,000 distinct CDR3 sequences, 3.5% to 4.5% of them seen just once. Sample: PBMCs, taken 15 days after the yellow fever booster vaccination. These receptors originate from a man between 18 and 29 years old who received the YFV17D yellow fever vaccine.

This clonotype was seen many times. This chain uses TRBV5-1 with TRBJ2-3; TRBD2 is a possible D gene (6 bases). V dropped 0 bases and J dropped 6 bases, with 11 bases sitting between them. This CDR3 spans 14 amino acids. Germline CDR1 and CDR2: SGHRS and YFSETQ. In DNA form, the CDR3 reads TGCGCCAGCAGCTTGGTTGGGGGGATGGATACGCAGTATTTT. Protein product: CASSLVGGMDTQYF.

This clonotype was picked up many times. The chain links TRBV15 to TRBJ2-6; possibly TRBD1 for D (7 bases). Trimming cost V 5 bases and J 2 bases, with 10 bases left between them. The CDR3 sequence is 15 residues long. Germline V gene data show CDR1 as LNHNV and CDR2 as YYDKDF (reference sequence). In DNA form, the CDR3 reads TGTGCCACCAGCGGCGGGACAGCTGGGGCCAACGTCCTGACTTTC. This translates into CATSGGTAGANVLTF.

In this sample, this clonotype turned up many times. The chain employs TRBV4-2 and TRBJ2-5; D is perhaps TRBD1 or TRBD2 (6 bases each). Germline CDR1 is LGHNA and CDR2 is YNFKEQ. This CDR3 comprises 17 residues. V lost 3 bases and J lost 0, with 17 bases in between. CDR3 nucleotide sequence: TGTGCCAGCAGCCAGGATGGCGGGGACATATACCAAGAGACCCAGTACTTC. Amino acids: CASSQDGGDIYQETQYF.

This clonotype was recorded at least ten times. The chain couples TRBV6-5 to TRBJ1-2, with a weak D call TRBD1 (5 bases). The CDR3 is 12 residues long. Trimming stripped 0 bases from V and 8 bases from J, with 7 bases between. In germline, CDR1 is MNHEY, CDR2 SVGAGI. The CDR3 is CASSYSGHGYTF. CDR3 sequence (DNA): TGTGCCAGCAGTTACTCGGGGCACGGCTACACCTTC.

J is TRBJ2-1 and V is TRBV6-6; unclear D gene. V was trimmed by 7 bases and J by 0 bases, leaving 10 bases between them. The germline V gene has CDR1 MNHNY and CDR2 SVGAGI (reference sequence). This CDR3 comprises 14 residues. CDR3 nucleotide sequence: TGTGCCAGCACTCCCACCCGCTCCTACAATGAGCAGTTCTTC. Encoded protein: CASTPTRSYNEQFF.

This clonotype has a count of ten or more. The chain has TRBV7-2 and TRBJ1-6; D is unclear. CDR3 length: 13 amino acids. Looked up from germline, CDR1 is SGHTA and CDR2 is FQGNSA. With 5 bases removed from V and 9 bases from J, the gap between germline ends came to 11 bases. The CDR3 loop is CASSPTRSSPLHF. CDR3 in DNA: TGTGCCAGCAGCCCAACCCGATCTTCACCCCTCCACTTT.

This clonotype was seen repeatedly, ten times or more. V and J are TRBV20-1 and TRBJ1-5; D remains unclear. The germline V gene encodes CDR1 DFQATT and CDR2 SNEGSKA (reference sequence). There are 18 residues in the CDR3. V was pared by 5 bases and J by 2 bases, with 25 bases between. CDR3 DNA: TGCAGTGCTGATCCATTATTGGGCCCTGAAGTGGGCAATCAGCCCCAGCATTTT. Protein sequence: CSADPLLGPEVGNQPQHF.

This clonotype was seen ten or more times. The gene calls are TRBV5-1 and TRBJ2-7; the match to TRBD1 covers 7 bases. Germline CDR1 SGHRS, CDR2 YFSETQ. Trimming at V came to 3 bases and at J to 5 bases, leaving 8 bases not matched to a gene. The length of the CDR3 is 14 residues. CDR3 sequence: CASSSRQGTHEQYF. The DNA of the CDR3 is TGCGCCAGCAGCTCAAGACAGGGTACCCACGAGCAGTACTTC.

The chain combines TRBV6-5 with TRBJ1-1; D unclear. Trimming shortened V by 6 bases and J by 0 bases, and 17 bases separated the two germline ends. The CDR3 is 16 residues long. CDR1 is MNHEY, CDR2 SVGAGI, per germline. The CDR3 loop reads CASSPWRVFMNTEAFF. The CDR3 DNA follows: TGTGCCAGCAGCCCCTGGCGTGTGTTCATGAACACTGAAGCTTTCTTT.

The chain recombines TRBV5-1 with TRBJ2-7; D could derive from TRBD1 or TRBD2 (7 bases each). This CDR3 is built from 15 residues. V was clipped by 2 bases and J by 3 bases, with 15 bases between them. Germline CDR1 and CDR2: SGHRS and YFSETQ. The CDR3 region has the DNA TGCGCCAGCAGCTTAGCGGGACAGACACACTACGAGCAGTACTTC. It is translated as CASSLAGQTHYEQYF.

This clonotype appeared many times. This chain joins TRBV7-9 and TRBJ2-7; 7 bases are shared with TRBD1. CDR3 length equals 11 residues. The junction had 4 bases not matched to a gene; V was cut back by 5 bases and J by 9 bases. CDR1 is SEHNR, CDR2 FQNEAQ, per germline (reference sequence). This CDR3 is CASSVGTAQYV. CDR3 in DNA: TGTGCCAGCAGCGTGGGGACAGCGCAGTACGTC.

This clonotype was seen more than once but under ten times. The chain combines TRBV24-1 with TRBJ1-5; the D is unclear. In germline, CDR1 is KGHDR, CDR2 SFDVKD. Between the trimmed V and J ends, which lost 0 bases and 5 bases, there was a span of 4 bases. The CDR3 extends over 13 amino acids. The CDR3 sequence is CATSDLTDQPQHF. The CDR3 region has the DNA TGTGCCACCAGTGATTTGACAGATCAGCCCCAGCATTTT.

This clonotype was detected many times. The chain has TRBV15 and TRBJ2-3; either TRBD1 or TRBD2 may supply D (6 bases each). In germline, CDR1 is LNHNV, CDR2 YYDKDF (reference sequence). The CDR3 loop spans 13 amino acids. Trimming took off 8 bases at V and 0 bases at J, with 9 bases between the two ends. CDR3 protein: CATRGPSTDTQYF. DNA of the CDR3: TGTGCCACCCGGGGGCCTAGCACAGATACGCAGTATTTT.

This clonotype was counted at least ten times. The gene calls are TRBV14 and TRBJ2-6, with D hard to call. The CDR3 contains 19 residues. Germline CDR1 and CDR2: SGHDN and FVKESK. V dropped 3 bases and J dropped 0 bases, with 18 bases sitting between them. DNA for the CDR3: TGTGCCAGCAGCCATCCAAGGAGCAGGCGAAGCTCTGGGGCCAACGTCCTGACTTTC. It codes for CASSHPRSRRSSGANVLTF.

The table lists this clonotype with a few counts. The CDR3 loop reads CASSIIQLTGELFF. CDR3 nucleotide sequence: TGTGCCAGTAGTATCATACAGCTCACCGGGGAGCTGTTTTTT. This chain links TRBV19 with TRBJ2-2; D is unresolved. V lost 3 bases and J lost 4, with 9 bases in between. The CDR3 runs 14 residues. Per the germline V gene, CDR1 is LNHDA and CDR2 is SQIVND (reference sequence).

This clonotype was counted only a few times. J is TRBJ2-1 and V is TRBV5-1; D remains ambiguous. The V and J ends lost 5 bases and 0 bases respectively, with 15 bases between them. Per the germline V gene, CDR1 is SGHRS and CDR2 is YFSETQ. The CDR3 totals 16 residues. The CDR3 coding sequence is TGCGCCAGCAGGACCTCCACGAGTACCTCCTACAATGAGCAGTTCTTC. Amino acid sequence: CASRTSTSTSYNEQFF. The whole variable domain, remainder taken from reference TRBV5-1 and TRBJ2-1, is KAGVTQTPRYLIKTRGQQVTLSCSPISGHRSVSWYQQTPGQGLQFLFEYFSETQRNKGNFPGRFSGRQFSNSRSEMNVSTLELGDSALYLCASRTSTSTSYNEQFFGPGTRLTVL.

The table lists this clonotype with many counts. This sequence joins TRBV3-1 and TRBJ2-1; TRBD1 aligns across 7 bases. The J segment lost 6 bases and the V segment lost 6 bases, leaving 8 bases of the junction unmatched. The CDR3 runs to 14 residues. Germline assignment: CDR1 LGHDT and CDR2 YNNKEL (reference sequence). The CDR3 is CASSPSEGANEQFF. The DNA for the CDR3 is TGTGCCAGCAGTCCCTCTGAGGGGGCCAATGAGCAGTTCTTC.

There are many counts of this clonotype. The CDR3 protein is CASSSDRVYQPQHF. CDR3 nucleotide sequence: TGTGCCAGCAGTAGTGACAGGGTCTATCAGCCCCAGCATTTT. The chain joins TRBV6-5 to TRBJ1-5, with 7 nucleotides matching TRBD1. Trimming at V came to 5 bases and at J to 5 bases, leaving 6 bases not matched to a gene. Germline CDR1 and CDR2: MNHEY and SVGAGI. The CDR3 covers 14 residues.

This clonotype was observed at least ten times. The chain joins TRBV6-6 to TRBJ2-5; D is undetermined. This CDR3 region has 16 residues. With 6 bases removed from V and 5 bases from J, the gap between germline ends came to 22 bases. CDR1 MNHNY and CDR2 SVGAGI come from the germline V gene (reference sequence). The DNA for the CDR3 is TGTGCCAGCAGCACCGACCCAGGCCCAGCCTGGGAGACCCAGTACTTC. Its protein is CASSTDPGPAWETQYF.

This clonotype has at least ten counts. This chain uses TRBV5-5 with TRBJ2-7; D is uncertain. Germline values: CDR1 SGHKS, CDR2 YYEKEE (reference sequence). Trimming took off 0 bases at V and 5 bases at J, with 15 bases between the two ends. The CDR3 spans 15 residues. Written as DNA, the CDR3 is TGTGCCAGCAGCTTGGCCTTAAAGAACCCTGACGAGCAGTACGTC. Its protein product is CASSLALKNPDEQYV.

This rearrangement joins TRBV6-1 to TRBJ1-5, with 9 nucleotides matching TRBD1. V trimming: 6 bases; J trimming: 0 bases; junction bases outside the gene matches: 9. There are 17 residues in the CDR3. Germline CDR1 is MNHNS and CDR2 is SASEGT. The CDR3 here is CASRRPRTGDSNQPQHF. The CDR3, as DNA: TGTGCCAGCAGACGACCTAGGACAGGGGATAGCAATCAGCCCCAGCATTTT.

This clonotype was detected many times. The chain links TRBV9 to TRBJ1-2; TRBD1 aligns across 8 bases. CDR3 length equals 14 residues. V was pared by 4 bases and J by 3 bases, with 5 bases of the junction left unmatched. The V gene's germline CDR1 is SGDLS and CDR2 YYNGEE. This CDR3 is CASSTRDRHYGYTF. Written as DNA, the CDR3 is TGTGCCAGCAGCACCCGGGACAGGCACTATGGCTACACCTTC.

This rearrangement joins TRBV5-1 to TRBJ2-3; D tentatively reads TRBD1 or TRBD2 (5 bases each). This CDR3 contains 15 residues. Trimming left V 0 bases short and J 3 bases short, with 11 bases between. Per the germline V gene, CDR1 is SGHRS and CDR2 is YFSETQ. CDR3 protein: CASSLGFRETDTQYF. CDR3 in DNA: TGCGCCAGCAGCTTGGGATTCAGGGAGACAGATACGCAGTATTTT.

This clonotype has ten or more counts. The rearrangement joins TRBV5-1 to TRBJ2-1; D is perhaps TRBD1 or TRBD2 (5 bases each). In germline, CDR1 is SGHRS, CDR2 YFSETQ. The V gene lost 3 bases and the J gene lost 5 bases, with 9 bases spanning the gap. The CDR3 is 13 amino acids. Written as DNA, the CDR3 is TGCGCCAGCAGCTGGGGGACGAACAATGAGCAGTTCTTC. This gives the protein CASSWGTNNEQFF.

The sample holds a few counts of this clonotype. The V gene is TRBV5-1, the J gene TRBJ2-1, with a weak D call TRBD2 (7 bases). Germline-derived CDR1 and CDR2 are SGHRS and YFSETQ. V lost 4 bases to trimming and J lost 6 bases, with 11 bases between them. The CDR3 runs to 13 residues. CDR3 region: CASSGGATNEQFF. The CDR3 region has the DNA TGCGCCAGCAGCGGGGGGGCTACCAATGAGCAGTTCTTC.

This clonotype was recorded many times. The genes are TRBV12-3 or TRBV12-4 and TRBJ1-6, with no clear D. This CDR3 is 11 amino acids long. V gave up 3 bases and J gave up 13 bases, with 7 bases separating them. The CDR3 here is CASSLGIPLHF. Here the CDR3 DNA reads TGTGCCAGCAGTTTGGGTATCCCCCTCCACTTT.

DNA of the CDR3: TGTGCCAGCAGCTTAGAGAAGGGCTTTGACGGGGCCAACGTCCTGACTTTC. The encoded protein is CASSLEKGFDGANVLTF. This chain connects TRBV7-2 to TRBJ2-6; D ambiguous. V dropped 1 base and J dropped 4 bases, with 14 bases sitting between them. The CDR3 extends over 17 amino acids. Germline-derived CDR1 and CDR2 are SGHTA and FQGNSA.

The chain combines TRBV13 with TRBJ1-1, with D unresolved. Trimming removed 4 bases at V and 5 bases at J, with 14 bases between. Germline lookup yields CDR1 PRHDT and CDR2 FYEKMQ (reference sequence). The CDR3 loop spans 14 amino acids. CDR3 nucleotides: TGTGCCAGCAGCTCAGGATTAGGGAAAACTGAAGCTTTCTTT. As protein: CASSSGLGKTEAFF.

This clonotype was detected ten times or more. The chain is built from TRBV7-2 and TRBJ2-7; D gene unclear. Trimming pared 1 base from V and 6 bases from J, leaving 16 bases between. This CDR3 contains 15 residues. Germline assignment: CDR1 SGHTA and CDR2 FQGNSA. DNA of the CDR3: TGTGCCAGCAGCTTAGTAGCCCGGAAAACGGCCGAGCAGTACGTC. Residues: CASSLVARKTAEQYV.

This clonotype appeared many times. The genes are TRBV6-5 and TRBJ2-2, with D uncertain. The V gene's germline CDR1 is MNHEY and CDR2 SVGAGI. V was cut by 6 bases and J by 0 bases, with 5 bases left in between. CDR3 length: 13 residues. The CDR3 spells CASSPSNTGELFF. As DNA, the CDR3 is TGTGCCAGCAGCCCCTCGAACACCGGGGAGCTGTTTTTT.